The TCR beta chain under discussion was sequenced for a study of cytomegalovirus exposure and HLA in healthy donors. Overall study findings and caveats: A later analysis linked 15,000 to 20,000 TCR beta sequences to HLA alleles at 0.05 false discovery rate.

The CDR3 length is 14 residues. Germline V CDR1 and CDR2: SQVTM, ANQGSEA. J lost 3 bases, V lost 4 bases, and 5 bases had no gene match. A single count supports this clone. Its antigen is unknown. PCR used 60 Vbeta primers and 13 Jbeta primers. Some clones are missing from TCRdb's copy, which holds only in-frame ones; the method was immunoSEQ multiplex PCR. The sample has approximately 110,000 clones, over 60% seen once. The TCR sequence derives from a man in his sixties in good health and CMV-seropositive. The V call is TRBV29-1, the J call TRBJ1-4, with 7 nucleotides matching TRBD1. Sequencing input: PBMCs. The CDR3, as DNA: TGCAGCGTTGGGAGGGGGCGGGCTAATGAAAAACTGTTTTTT. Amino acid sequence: CSVGRGRANEKLFF.